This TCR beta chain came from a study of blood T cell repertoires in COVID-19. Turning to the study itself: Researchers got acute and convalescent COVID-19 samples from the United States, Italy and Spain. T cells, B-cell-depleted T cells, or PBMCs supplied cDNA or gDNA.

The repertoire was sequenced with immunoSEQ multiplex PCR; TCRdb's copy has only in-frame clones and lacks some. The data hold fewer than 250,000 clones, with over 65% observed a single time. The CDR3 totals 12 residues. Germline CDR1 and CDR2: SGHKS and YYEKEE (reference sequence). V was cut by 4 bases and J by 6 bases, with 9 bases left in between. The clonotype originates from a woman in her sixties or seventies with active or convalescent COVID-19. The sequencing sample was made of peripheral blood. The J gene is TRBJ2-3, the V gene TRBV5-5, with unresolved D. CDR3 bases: TGTGCCAGCAGCCCTACGGTGGATACGCAGTATTTT. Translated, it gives CASSPTVDTQYF.